The source of this TCR beta chain is a study of blood T cell repertoires in COVID-19. Libraries were prepared by immunoSEQ multiplex PCR; TCRdb keeps only in-frame clonotypes and omits some of them. The table shows 110,000 to 150,000 clones, with more than 70% occurring only once. This CDR3 contains 16 residues. The V segment lost 2 bases and the J segment 9 bases; nucleotides outside the gene matches: 8. Looked up from germline, CDR1 is MDHEN and CDR2 is SYDVKM. Source material: peripheral blood. The TCR comes from an older woman with acute or convalescent COVID-19. The chain couples TRBV28 to TRBJ2-1; 12 nucleotides align to TRBD2. CDR3 residues: CASSLVLAGGRREQFF. In DNA form, the CDR3 reads TGTGCCAGCAGTTTAGTCCTAGCGGGGGGGCGCCGTGAGCAGTTCTTC. The full variable domain, with the rest looked up from reference TRBV28 and TRBJ2-1, is DVKVTQSSRYLVKRTGEKVFLECVQDMDHENMFWYRQDPGLGLRLIYFSYDVKMKEKGDIPEGYSVSREKKERFSLILESASTNQTSMYLCASSLVLAGGRREQFFGPGTRLTVL.